This passage covers 8 T cell receptor beta chains from one sample sequenced in a study of T-cell reconstitution after alpha-beta-depleted transplantation in children. Construction of the TCRbeta library involved unique molecular identifiers. MiXCR, run by TCRdb on the PCR reads, gives a single entry per CDR3 protein. The table lists around 440,000 distinct CDR3 sequences, 8% to 11% of them singletons. The material was PBMCs, obtained before TCRalphabeta/CD19-depleted stem cell transplant. These receptors originate from a child aged 2 to 15 with inherited bone marrow failure, due to receive a stem cell transplant.

This chain joins TRBV12-3 or TRBV12-4 and TRBJ2-7, with TRBD1 matching over 7 bases. Trimming took 6 bases from V and 6 from J; bases not matched to a gene: 2. The CDR3 is 11 residues long. The CDR3 here is CASRNRGEQYF. In DNA form, the CDR3 reads TGTGCCAGCAGGAACAGGGGCGAGCAGTACTTC.

This clonotype was observed a handful of times. The gene calls are TRBV11-2 and TRBJ2-1; the D gene is possibly TRBD1 (5 bases). Between the trimmed V and J ends, which lost 3 bases and 10 bases, there was a span of 19 bases. This CDR3 is 15 amino acids long. Germline values: CDR1 SGHAT, CDR2 FQNNGV. The CDR3 DNA sequence: TGTGCCAGCAGCTTTGACCGAACTGTGGGGCAAGAGCAGTTCTTC. Amino acid sequence: CASSFDRTVGQEQFF.

This clonotype was detected a few times. The chain couples TRBV11-2 to TRBJ2-3; D is unclear. The CDR3 sequence is 14 residues long. The germline CDR1 and CDR2 sequences are SGHAT and FQNNGV. V was shortened by 8 bases and J by 7 bases, with 19 bases between the two germline ends. The CDR3 reads CASVNDGRPYTQYF. The CDR3 nucleotides are TGTGCCAGCGTTAACGACGGACGTCCCTATACGCAGTATTTT.

The chain has TRBV3-1 and TRBJ2-1; either TRBD1 or TRBD2 may fit D (5 bases each). The CDR3 sequence is 13 residues long. CDR1 and CDR2 from the germline V gene are LGHDT and YNNKEL (reference sequence). V was pared by 4 bases and J by 8 bases, with 12 bases between. CDR3 DNA sequence: TGTGCCAGCAGCCCTCTCGGGGCAGATGAGCAGTTCTTC. Its translation: CASSPLGADEQFF.

A word on this clonotype: This may stem from a read error, because a much larger clone lies one nucleotide away. The chain employs TRBV12-3 or TRBV12-4 and TRBJ1-2, with D perhaps matching TRBD1 (6 bases). This CDR3 has 12 residues. Deletions cut 5 bases from V and 8 bases from J, with 12 bases between. The CDR3 DNA follows: TGTGCCAGCAGTCTCCAGGGGCAGGGCTACACCTTC. Its protein product is CASSLQGQGYTF.

The sample holds a few counts of this clonotype. J is TRBJ1-4 and V is TRBV7-9; 8 bases map to TRBD1. In germline, CDR1 is SEHNR, CDR2 FQNEAQ (reference sequence). Germline trimming cut 5 bases from V and 4 bases from J; bases unmatched to any gene: 6. The CDR3 length is 15 residues. CDR3: CASSPDRADNEKLFF. DNA of the CDR3: TGTGCCAGCAGCCCGGACAGGGCAGATAATGAAAAACTGTTTTTT.

This clonotype has a count of ten or more. The chain uses TRBV4-2 and TRBJ1-3; 8 bases fit TRBD1. Germline CDR1 is LGHNA and CDR2 is YNFKEQ. The CDR3 covers 17 residues. Trimming removed 0 bases from V and 4 bases from J; junction bases left unmatched: 8. The DNA of the CDR3 is TGTGCCAGCAGCCAAGATCAGCAGGGGGCGCGAGGAAACACCATATATTTT. Encoded protein: CASSQDQQGARGNTIYF.

In this sample, this clonotype turned up many times. The rearrangement joins TRBV12-3 or TRBV12-4 to TRBJ2-7; D might be TRBD1 (6 bases). CDR3 length: 13 residues. V was shortened by 5 bases and J by 1 base, with 9 bases between the two germline ends. CDR3 in DNA: TGTGCCAGCAGTACTACAGGGTCCTACGAGCAGTACTTC. This encodes CASSTTGSYEQYF.